This T cell receptor (beta chain) was retrieved from a study of beta chain features in type 1 diabetes (dated by TCRdb to 2016 to 2019). As for the study more broadly: Patients and healthy donors did not differ in mean age, gender distribution, total cell number or subset yield. A total of roughly 99 million sorted cells were examined across all samples, and the number of cells per subset was strongly correlated with RNA yield. In the study, recently diagnosed type 1 diabetes patients and matched healthy donors were compared on the TCRB repertoires of their sorted circulating CD4+ T cell subsets. Naive and central memory subsets were obtained from all 30 or so donors, but regulatory and stem cell-like memory subsets were isolated from only 8 patients and about 8 healthy donors. What the authors observed across the whole study: Because small numbers of individuals were included in the HLA sub-analyses, any influence of HLA type on TCRB rearrangement was left unresolved. PCR may preferentially amplify shorter templates, but because patient and control samples were amplified and corrected together, any resulting skew would affect both groups equally. The naive, central memory and regulatory TCRB repertoires appeared to resemble one another more closely among patients than among healthy donors. At VDJ recombination sites, type 1 diabetes patients had fewer insertions and more deleted nucleotides, which implies abnormalities in thymic rearrangement. A moderate but significant shortening of TCRB CDR3 length was observed in type 1 diabetes patients in all four CD4+ subsets. Sequencing cDNA rather than genomic DNA could over-represent highly expressing activated cells, although activation and CD3 levels did not differ between groups.

The entire amount of isolated RNA was reverse transcribed using the High Capacity cDNA Reverse Transcription Kit, so the sequenced TCRB transcripts were expressed ones. Naive, central memory and regulatory T cell samples underwent deep immunoSEQ sequencing, averaging around 3.7 million total reads per sample. Sorted cells were lysed in RLT buffer, and RNA was extracted using DNase-treated RNeasy Micro or Mini kits according to cell number. To prevent cross-contamination, each cell subset was processed individually, whereas patient and healthy donor samples were processed jointly. The immunoSEQ multiplex PCR was used to amplify TCRB sequences from cDNA, generating 87-bp fragments that spanned the CDR3 region. Amplicons were sequenced on the Illumina HiSeq platform. The paper's data handling went like this. PCR bias was computationally corrected using synthetic template baselines, reads within Hamming distance 2 were collapsed, and singletons that could not be merged were discarded. Reads were aligned to IMGT to assign V, D and J genes, CDR3 length, and insertions or deletions at six rearrangement sites. Within each subset, clonotype counts were normalized to sorted cell number, and only after that were true diversity and Gini coefficients computed with the tcR R package. The overlap coefficient, calculated on TCRB nucleotide sequences, was used to measure repertoire sharing. Out-of-frame TCRB sequences from naive cells were analyzed to stand in for the pre-selection repertoire. Drawn from immuneACCESS, this table holds only the in-frame rearrangements with V and J called that TCRdb kept. Clones are partly lost; checked studies trace under half to an unresolved V gene and leave the rest unexplained. The V and J calls and clone size are taken from that table; D and trimming were inferred from the DNA. For this sample the table gives 500,000 to 850,000 clones, of which 11% to 15% were detected only once. The ten largest clones capture 0.04% of the sample.

Each donor gave one peripheral blood draw, averaging approximately 110 mL, which was collected into heparinised tubes. Naive, central memory, regulatory and stem cell-like memory CD4+ T cells were sorted on a BD FACSAria II using a panel including CD45RO, CCR7, CD25, CD127, CD95 and CD27. Purity was above 95% for every sorted population. PBMCs were separated immediately by Lymphoprep density gradient centrifugation and were stained directly, without being cultured. So that batch effects would be minimized, each experiment stained and sorted samples in pairs, pairing one healthy donor with one patient. Note on this clone: Its specific antigen is unknown. No quality values exist for individual bases; no much larger clone is one base distant.

CDR1 and CDR2, looked up from the germline V gene, are SGHTA and FQGTGA. The CDR3 sequence holds 15 residues, the cysteine and phenylalanine included. CDR3 DNA is the only sequence kept; it has 45 bases, read in frame from the first base. The junction carries 12 bases between V and J, which are trimmed by 4 bases and 3 bases respectively. The sequence is built from TRBV7-3 and TRBJ1-4; the D gene cannot be resolved reliably. This TCR derives from a young man with type 1 diabetes. Sequencing used naive CD4+ T cells from blood. The cell subset or site label corresponds to: true naive CD4+ T cells. The DNA is as follows: TGTGCCAGCAGCTCCCGTGAGACCCCTAATGAAAAACTGTTTTTT. This yields the protein CASSSRETPNEKLFF. The full variable domain, with segments outside the CDR3 supplied by the reference TRBV7-3 and TRBJ1-4 proteins, appears as GAGVSQTPSNKVTEKGKYVELRCDPISGHTALYWYRQSLGQGPEFLIYFQGTGAADDSGLPNDRFFAVRPEGSVSTLKIQRTERGDSAVYLCASSSRETPNEKLFFGSGTQLSVL.